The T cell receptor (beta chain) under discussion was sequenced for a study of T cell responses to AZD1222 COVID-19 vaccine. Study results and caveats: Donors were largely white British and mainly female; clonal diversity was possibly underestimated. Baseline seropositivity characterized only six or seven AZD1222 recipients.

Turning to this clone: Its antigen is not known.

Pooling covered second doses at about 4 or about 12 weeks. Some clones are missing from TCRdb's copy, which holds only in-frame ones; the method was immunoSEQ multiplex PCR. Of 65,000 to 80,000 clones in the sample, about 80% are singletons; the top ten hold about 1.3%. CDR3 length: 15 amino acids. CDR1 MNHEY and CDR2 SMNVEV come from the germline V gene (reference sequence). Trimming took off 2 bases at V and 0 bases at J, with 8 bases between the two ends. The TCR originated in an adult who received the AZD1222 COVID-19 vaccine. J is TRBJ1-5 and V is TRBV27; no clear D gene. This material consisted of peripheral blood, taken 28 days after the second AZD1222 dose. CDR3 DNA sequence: TGTGCCAGCAGTTTAGTAGGTAATAGCAATCAGCCCCAGCATTTT. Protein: CASSLVGNSNQPQHF.